A single sample gave rise to the 28 T cell receptor beta chains below, sequenced in a study of graft-versus-host responses after intestinal transplantation. Measured with immunoSEQ multiplex PCR; TCRdb has only the in-frame clones, and not every one. The sample includes 80,000 to 90,000 clones, 90% of them seen just once. These receptors' targets are unknown. The sample consisted of unstimulated CD4+ T cells sorted from spleen or lymph node cells, taken before intestinal transplant. Receptor source: a human donor who received an intestinal transplant.

The rearrangement uses TRBV6-5 and TRBJ1-5; weak D call: TRBD1 (5 bases). The CDR3 consists of 14 residues. Looked up from germline, CDR1 is MNHEY and CDR2 is SVGAGI. Trimming stripped 4 bases from V and 3 bases from J, with 10 bases between. In DNA, the CDR3 is TGTGCCAGCAGTTTGTCAGGGAACAATCAGCCCCAGCATTTT. The encoded protein is CASSLSGNNQPQHF.

The chain has TRBV11-2 and TRBJ2-3, with D possibly being TRBD1 (7 bases). CDR3 length: 16 residues. V was trimmed by 4 bases and J by 2 bases, leaving 16 bases between them. Germline-derived CDR1 and CDR2 are SGHAT and FQNNGV. The CDR3 protein is CASSSPRGVYTDTQYF. The DNA for the CDR3 is TGTGCCAGCAGCTCCCCCAGGGGGGTTTACACAGATACGCAGTATTTT.

The CDR3 sequence is CATSRGASGGPETQYF. CDR3 coding DNA: TGTGCCACCAGCAGAGGGGCTAGCGGGGGGCCAGAGACCCAGTACTTC. V is TRBV15 and J is TRBJ2-5, with 11 bases fitting TRBD2. The CDR3 has 16 amino acids. The V gene end was trimmed by 1 base and the J gene end by 4 bases; junction bases not matched to a gene: 5. The V gene's germline CDR1 is LNHNV and CDR2 YYDKDF (reference sequence).

V and J are TRBV7-3 and TRBJ2-7; D is unresolved. The CDR3 length is 14 residues. V was shortened by 0 bases and J by 4 bases, with 10 bases between the two germline ends. Germline assignment: CDR1 SGHTA and CDR2 FQGTGA. In DNA, the CDR3 is TGTGCCAGCAGCTTAACGTTTGGTCAGTACGAGCAGTACTTC. It codes for CASSLTFGQYEQYF.

J is TRBJ1-5 and V is TRBV18; D is perhaps TRBD1 (5 bases). V was shortened by 4 bases and J by 3 bases, with 13 bases between the two germline ends. Germline assignment: CDR1 KGHSH and CDR2 LQKENI. The length of the CDR3 is 15 residues. In DNA, the CDR3 is TGTGCCAGCTCACTCAACGGGGGGTTCAATCAGCCCCAGCATTTT. Translated, it gives CASSLNGGFNQPQHF.

The chain uses TRBV6-1 and TRBJ2-2, with TRBD2 matching 9 bases. The CDR3 consists of 15 residues. The V segment lost 4 bases and the J segment 5 bases; nucleotides outside the gene matches: 5. The germline V gene encodes CDR1 MNHNS and CDR2 SASEGT. CDR3 residues: CASSVGGGGTGELFF. The CDR3 region has the DNA TGTGCCAGCAGTGTCGGCGGGGGGGGTACCGGGGAGCTGTTTTTT.

The chain recombines TRBV18 with TRBJ1-6; D gene unclear. Trimming shortened V by 3 bases and J by 5 bases, and 11 bases separated the two germline ends. In germline, CDR1 is KGHSH, CDR2 LQKENI. The CDR3 extends over 15 amino acids. CDR3 bases: TGTGCCAGCTCACCCCGAACAGCCGATAATTCACCCCTCCACTTT. Its translation: CASSPRTADNSPLHF. The whole variable domain, remainder taken from reference TRBV18 and TRBJ1-6, is NAGVMQNPRHLVRRRGQEARLRCSPMKGHSHVYWYRQLPEEGLKFMVYLQKENIIDESGMPKERFSAEFPKEGPSILRIQQVVRGDSAAYFCASSPRTADNSPLHFGNGTRLTVT.

This chain uses TRBV9 with TRBJ2-3; TRBD1 matches at 7 bases. The CDR3 loop spans 14 amino acids. V was clipped by 3 bases and J by 7 bases; unmatched bases: 8. Germline V gene data show CDR1 as SGDLS and CDR2 as YYNGEE. CDR3 in DNA: TGTGCCAGCAGCGCAACGGACAGGCCCAATACGCAGTATTTT. Translating it yields CASSATDRPNTQYF.

The chain recombines TRBV5-4 with TRBJ1-2, with 8 bases that match TRBD1. The trim removed 3 bases at V and 3 bases at J, leaving 16 bases unmatched. The CDR3 loop spans 18 amino acids. CDR1 is SGHNT and CDR2 is YYREEE in the germline V gene (reference sequence). The CDR3 spells CASSSRGQTPLGHYGYTF. For the CDR3, the DNA is TGTGCCAGCAGCTCCAGGGGGCAAACCCCCCTCGGGCACTATGGCTACACCTTC.

This chain connects TRBV19 to TRBJ1-4; D not certain. Germline V gives CDR1 LNHDA, CDR2 SQIVND (reference sequence). The CDR3 covers 14 residues. Deletions cut 3 bases from V and 8 bases from J, with 13 bases between. CDR3 sequence: CASSIRVSWEKLFF. In DNA form, the CDR3 reads TGTGCCAGTAGTATTCGGGTCAGCTGGGAAAAACTGTTTTTT.

The chain couples TRBV5-4 to TRBJ1-1; D remains ambiguous. The CDR3 totals 13 residues. CDR1 SGHNT and CDR2 YYREEE come from the germline V gene (reference sequence). Between the trimmed V and J ends, which lost 4 bases and 0 bases, there was a span of 7 bases. The CDR3 nucleotides are TGTGCCAGCAGCCACTCTGTGAACACTGAAGCTTTCTTT. This encodes CASSHSVNTEAFF.

This sequence joins TRBV19 and TRBJ2-4, with 8 bases identical to TRBD1. Germline CDR1 and CDR2: LNHDA and SQIVND (reference sequence). J lost 4 bases, V lost 5 bases, and 4 bases had no gene match. The CDR3 totals 14 residues. CDR3 protein: CASSPWTGKNIQYF. The CDR3 nucleotides are TGTGCCAGTAGTCCCTGGACAGGGAAAAACATTCAGTACTTC.

This chain uses TRBV29-1 with TRBJ2-1; 8 bases match TRBD1. V lost 8 bases, J lost 7 bases, and 10 bases stayed unmatched. The germline V gene encodes CDR1 SQVTM and CDR2 ANQGSEA. This CDR3 spans 13 amino acids. The CDR3 region is CSSEGQGANEQFF. The DNA for the CDR3 is TGCAGCTCCGAGGGGCAGGGGGCAAATGAGCAGTTCTTC.

This chain joins TRBV4-1 and TRBJ2-7; TRBD2 aligns across 9 bases. The J segment lost 3 bases and the V segment lost 3 bases, leaving 15 bases of the junction unmatched. This CDR3 spans 18 amino acids. Germline CDR1 reads MGHRA; CDR2 reads YSYEKL. DNA of the CDR3: TGCGCCAGCAGCCAGCCGACCGATCTAGCGGGGACACACTACGAGCAGTACTTC. This codes for CASSQPTDLAGTHYEQYF.

This chain joins TRBV5-1 and TRBJ2-3; 14 nucleotides agree with TRBD2. There are 17 residues in the CDR3. Germline CDR1 is SGHRS and CDR2 is YFSETQ. The V segment lost 3 bases and the J segment 2 bases; nucleotides outside the gene matches: 5. The CDR3 nucleotides are TGCGCCAGCAGCTCCGGGACTAGCGGGGGATTCACAGATACGCAGTATTTT. Protein: CASSSGTSGGFTDTQYF. Using reference TRBV5-1 and TRBJ2-3 for the parts outside the CDR3, the full variable domain is KAGVTQTPRYLIKTRGQQVTLSCSPISGHRSVSWYQQTPGQGLQFLFEYFSETQRNKGNFPGRFSGRQFSNSRSEMNVSTLELGDSALYLCASSSGTSGGFTDTQYFGPGTRLTVL.

J is TRBJ1-1 and V is TRBV4-1; D might be TRBD1 (5 bases). The V end was cut by 4 bases, the J end by 0 bases, with 9 bases between. The CDR3 totals 14 residues. Per the germline V gene, CDR1 is MGHRA and CDR2 is YSYEKL. CDR3 DNA: TGCGCCAGCAGCCGGGGCACTATGAACACTGAAGCTTTCTTT. Its protein product is CASSRGTMNTEAFF.

The chain recombines TRBV10-2 with TRBJ1-5; no clear D gene. V lost 5 bases to trimming and J lost 9 bases, with 17 bases between them. The CDR3 length is 14 residues. Germline V gene sequence: CDR1 WSHSY, CDR2 SAAADI. Here the CDR3 reads CASSLDGDVWPQHF. The CDR3 bases are TGCGCCAGCAGTCTGGACGGGGATGTGTGGCCCCAGCATTTT.

The chain has TRBV5-1 and TRBJ2-6, with D tentatively TRBD1 (6 bases). CDR1 is SGHRS, CDR2 YFSETQ, per germline. Deletions cut 5 bases from V and 0 bases from J, with 12 bases between. CDR3 size: 16 residues. CDR3 amino acids: CASRGGSFSGANVLTF. Written as DNA, the CDR3 is TGCGCCAGCAGAGGGGGTTCTTTCTCTGGGGCCAACGTCCTGACTTTC.

This clone was detected a few times. The chain employs TRBV6-5 and TRBJ1-2, with 7 positions matching TRBD1. Trimming took 0 bases from V and 7 from J; bases not matched to a gene: 5. The CDR3 runs to 14 residues. Germline V gene sequence: CDR1 MNHEY, CDR2 SVGAGI. This CDR3 reads CASSYSVQGGGYTF. As DNA, the CDR3 is TGTGCCAGCAGTTACTCGGTTCAGGGGGGTGGCTACACCTTC.

This chain connects TRBV15 to TRBJ2-3, with a weak D call TRBD2 (6 bases). This CDR3 spans 12 amino acids. Trimming removed 5 bases from V and 6 bases from J, with 9 bases in between. In germline, CDR1 is LNHNV, CDR2 YYDKDF (reference sequence). CDR3 DNA: TGTGCCACCAGCCGGGACTGGGATACGCAGTATTTT. This gives the protein CATSRDWDTQYF.

The J gene is TRBJ2-7, the V gene TRBV27; tentatively, D is TRBD1 (6 bases). The germline V and J ends were trimmed by 5 bases and 7 bases, with 12 bases remaining between them. Germline loops: CDR1 MNHEY, CDR2 SMNVEV (reference sequence). The CDR3 totals 12 residues. In nucleotides, the CDR3 is TGTGCCAGCAGTCCTCCTAGGGGGGAGCAGTACTTC. Translated, it gives CASSPPRGEQYF.

The chain joins TRBV7-9 to TRBJ1-2; D is perhaps TRBD1 (5 bases). Germline CDR1 SEHNR, CDR2 FQNEAQ (reference sequence). The ends were cut back, 5 bases at V and 4 bases at J, with 17 bases in the middle. The CDR3 has 15 amino acids. CDR3 residues: CASSPQEGVTYGYTF. CDR3 nucleotide sequence: TGTGCCAGCAGCCCACAGGAAGGGGTCACCTATGGCTACACCTTC.

CDR3 sequence: CASSGTGNTGELFF. CDR3 DNA: TGTGCCAGCAGTGGGACAGGGAACACCGGGGAGCTGTTTTTT. J is TRBJ2-2 and V is TRBV2; 7 nucleotides agree with TRBD1. The V and J ends lost 4 bases and 1 base, in that order; junction bases with no gene match: 0. The germline V gene has CDR1 SNHLY and CDR2 FYNNEI. The length of the CDR3 is 14 residues.

This sequence joins TRBV7-9 and TRBJ1-1; TRBD1 might be the D (6 bases). The CDR3 has 15 amino acids. CDR1 is SEHNR, CDR2 FQNEAQ, per germline (reference sequence). V dropped 5 bases and J dropped 1 base, with 14 bases sitting between them. CDR3 region: CASSKTGQPNTEAFF. Here the CDR3 DNA reads TGTGCCAGCAGCAAAACCGGACAGCCGAACACTGAAGCTTTCTTT.

The chain links TRBV7-9 to TRBJ1-4, with a tentative D call TRBD1 (5 bases). V lost 5 bases, J lost 2 bases, and 12 bases lay in between. This CDR3 region has 15 residues. Germline assignment: CDR1 SEHNR and CDR2 FQNEAQ (reference sequence). Written as DNA, the CDR3 is TGTGCCAGCAGCCTCGAGCGGGGGACTAATGAAAAACTGTTTTTT. It codes for CASSLERGTNEKLFF.

This chain joins TRBV5-1 and TRBJ1-1; TRBD1 matches 7 bases. V dropped 3 bases and J dropped 3; count of bases not matched to a gene: 2. The germline CDR1 and CDR2 sequences are SGHRS and YFSETQ. CDR3 length equals 13 residues. For the CDR3, the DNA is TGCGCCAGCAGCTACCAGGGGGACACTGAAGCTTTCTTT. This gives the protein CASSYQGDTEAFF.

In this sample, this clone turned up a few times. This chain links TRBV18 with TRBJ2-7, with 9 nucleotides matching TRBD1. The germline CDR1 and CDR2 sequences are KGHSH and LQKENI. This CDR3 contains 13 residues. Unmatched junction bases numbered 2, after V lost 3 bases and J lost 5 bases. The CDR3 DNA reads as TGTGCCAGCTCACCTACAGGGGGCGACGAGCAGTACTTC. Translating gives CASSPTGGDEQYF.

The chain links TRBV18 to TRBJ1-6, with D perhaps TRBD1 (6 bases). The CDR3 spans 14 residues. Trimming removed 4 bases from V and 5 bases from J, with 9 bases in between. The germline V gene has CDR1 KGHSH and CDR2 LQKENI. The chain's CDR3 is CASSRDIDNSPLHF. CDR3 coding DNA: TGTGCCAGCTCACGGGACATAGATAATTCACCCCTCCACTTT.